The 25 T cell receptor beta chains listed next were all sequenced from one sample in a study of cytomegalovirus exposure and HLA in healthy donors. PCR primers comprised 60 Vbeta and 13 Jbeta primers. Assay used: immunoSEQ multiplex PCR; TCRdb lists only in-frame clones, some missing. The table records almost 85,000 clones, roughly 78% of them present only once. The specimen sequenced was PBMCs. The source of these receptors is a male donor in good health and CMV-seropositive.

The CDR3 nucleotides are TGTGCCAGCAGCTTAGTCGGAGGGAAGGGGCACATTCAGTACTTC. Translation: CASSLVGGKGHIQYF. The rearrangement uses TRBV11-1 and TRBJ2-4, with D possibly TRBD2 on 6 matching bases. There are 15 residues in the CDR3. Germline values: CDR1 SGHAT, CDR2 FQDESV (reference sequence). Trimming cost V 1 base and J 8 bases, with 15 bases left between them.

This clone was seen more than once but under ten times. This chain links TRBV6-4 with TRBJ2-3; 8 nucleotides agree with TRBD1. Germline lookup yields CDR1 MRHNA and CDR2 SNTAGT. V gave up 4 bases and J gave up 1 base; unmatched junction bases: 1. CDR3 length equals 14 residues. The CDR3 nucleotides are TGTGCCAGCAGTGCGACAGGGGGCACAGATACGCAGTATTTT. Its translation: CASSATGGTDTQYF.

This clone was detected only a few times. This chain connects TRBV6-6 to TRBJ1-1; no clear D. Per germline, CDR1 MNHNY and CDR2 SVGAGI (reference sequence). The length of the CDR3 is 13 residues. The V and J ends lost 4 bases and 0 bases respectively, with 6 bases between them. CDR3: CASSLAVNTEAFF. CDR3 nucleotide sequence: TGTGCCAGCAGTTTGGCAGTGAACACTGAAGCTTTCTTT.

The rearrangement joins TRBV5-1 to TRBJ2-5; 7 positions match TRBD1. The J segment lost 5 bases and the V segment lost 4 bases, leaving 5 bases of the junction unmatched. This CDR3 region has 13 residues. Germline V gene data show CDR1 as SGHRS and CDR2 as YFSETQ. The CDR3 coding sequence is TGCGCCAGCAGCCGGGACAGAGTGGAGACCCAGTACTTC. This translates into CASSRDRVETQYF.

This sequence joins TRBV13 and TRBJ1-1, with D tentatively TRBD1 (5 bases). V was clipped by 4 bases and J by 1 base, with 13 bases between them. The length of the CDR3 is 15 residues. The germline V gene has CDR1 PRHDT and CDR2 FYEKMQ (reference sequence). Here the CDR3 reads CASSSRQTWNTEAFF. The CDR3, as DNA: TGTGCCAGCAGCTCCCGACAGACCTGGAACACTGAAGCTTTCTTT. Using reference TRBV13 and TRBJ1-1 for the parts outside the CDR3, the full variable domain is AAGVIQSPRHLIKEKRETATLKCYPIPRHDTVYWYQQGPGQDPQFLISFYEKMQSDKGSIPDRFSAQQFSDYHSELNMSSLELGDSALYFCASSSRQTWNTEAFFGQGTRLTVV.

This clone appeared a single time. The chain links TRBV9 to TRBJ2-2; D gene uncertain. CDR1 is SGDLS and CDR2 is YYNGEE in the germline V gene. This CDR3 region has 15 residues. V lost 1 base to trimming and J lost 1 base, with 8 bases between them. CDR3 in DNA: TGTGCCAGCAGCGTATCGTCCGGGAACACCGGGGAGCTGTTTTTT. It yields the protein CASSVSSGNTGELFF.

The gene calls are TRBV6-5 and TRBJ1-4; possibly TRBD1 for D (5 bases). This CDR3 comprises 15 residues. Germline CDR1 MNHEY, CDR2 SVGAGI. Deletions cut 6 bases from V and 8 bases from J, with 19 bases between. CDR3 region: CASSPFGGIGEKLFF. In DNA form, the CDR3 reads TGTGCCAGCAGCCCTTTTGGGGGGATAGGAGAAAAACTGTTTTTT.

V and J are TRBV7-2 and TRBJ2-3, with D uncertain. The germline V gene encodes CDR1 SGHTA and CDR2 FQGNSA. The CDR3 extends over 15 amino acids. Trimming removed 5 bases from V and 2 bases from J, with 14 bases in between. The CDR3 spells CASSPRPLSTDTQYF. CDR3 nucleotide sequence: TGTGCCAGCAGCCCGCGCCCCCTATCCACAGATACGCAGTATTTT.

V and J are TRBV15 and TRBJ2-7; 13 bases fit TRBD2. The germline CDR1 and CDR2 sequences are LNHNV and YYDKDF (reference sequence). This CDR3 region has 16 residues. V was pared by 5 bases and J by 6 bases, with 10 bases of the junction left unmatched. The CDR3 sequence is CATSHPWGTSGTEQYF. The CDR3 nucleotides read TGTGCCACCAGCCACCCCTGGGGGACTAGCGGGACCGAGCAGTACTTC.

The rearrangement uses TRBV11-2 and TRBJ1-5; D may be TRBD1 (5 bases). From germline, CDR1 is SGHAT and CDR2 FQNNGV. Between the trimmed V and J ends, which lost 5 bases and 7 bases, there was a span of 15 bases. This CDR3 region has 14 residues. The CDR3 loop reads CASSLRQIGQPQHF. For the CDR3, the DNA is TGTGCCAGCAGCCTCCGACAGATAGGCCAGCCCCAGCATTTT.

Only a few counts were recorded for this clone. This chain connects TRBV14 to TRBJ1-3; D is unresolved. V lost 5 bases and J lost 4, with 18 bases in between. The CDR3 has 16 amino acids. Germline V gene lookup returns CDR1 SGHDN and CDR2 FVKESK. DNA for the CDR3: TGTGCCAGCAGCGTAGGCGGGCCGTCACTAGGAAACACCATATATTTT. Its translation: CASSVGGPSLGNTIYF.

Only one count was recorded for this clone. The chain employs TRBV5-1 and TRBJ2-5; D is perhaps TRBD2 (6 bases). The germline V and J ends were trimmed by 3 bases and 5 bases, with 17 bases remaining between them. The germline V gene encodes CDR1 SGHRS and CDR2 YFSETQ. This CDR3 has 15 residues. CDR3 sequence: CASSWTFGTLETQYF. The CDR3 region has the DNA TGCGCCAGCAGCTGGACCTTTGGGACTTTGGAGACCCAGTACTTC.

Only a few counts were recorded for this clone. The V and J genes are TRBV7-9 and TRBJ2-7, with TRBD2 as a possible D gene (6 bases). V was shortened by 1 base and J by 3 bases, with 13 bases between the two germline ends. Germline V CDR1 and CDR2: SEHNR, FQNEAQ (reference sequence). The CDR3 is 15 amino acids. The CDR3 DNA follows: TGTGCCAGCAGCTTAGTTCGAGCGGGCTTCTACGAGCAGTACTTC. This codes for CASSLVRAGFYEQYF.

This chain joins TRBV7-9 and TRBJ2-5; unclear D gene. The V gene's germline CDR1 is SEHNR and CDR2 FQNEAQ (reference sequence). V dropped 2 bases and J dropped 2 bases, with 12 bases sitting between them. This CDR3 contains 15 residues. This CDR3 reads CASSLLTTPQETQYF. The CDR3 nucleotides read TGTGCCAGCAGCTTATTGACGACACCGCAAGAGACCCAGTACTTC.

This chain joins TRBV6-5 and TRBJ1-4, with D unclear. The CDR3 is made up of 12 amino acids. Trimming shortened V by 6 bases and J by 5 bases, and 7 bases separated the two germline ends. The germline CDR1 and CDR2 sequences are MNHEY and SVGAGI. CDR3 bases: TGTGCCAGCAGACAGCAGAATGAAAAACTGTTTTTT. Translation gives CASRQQNEKLFF.

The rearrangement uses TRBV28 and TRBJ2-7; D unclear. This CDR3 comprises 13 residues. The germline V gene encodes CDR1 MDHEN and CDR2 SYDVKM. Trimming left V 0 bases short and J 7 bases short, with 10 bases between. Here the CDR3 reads CASSLWGPREQYF. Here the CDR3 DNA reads TGTGCCAGCAGTTTATGGGGCCCTCGGGAGCAGTACTTC. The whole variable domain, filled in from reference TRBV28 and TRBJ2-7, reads DVKVTQSSRYLVKRTGEKVFLECVQDMDHENMFWYRQDPGLGLRLIYFSYDVKMKEKGDIPEGYSVSREKKERFSLILESASTNQTSMYLCASSLWGPREQYFGPGTRLTVT.

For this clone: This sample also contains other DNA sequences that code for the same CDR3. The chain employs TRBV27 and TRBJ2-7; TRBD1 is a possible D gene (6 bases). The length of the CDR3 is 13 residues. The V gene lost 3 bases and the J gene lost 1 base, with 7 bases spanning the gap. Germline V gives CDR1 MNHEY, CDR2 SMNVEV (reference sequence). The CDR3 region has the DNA TGTGCCAGCAGTTTGACAGGTTCCTACGAGCAGTACTTC. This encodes CASSLTGSYEQYF.

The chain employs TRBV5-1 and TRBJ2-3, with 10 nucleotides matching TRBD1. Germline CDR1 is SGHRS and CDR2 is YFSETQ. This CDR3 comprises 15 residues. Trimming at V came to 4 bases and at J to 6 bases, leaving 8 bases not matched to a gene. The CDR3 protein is CASSLDRGSRDTQYF. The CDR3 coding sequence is TGCGCCAGCAGCCTGGACAGGGGGTCTAGGGATACGCAGTATTTT.

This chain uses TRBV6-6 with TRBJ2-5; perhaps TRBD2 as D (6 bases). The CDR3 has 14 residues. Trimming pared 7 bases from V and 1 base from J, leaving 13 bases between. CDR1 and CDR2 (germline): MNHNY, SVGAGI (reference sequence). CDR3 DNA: TGTGCCAGCATTCTGGGGGGTCCCCAAGAGACCCAGTACTTC. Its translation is CASILGGPQETQYF.

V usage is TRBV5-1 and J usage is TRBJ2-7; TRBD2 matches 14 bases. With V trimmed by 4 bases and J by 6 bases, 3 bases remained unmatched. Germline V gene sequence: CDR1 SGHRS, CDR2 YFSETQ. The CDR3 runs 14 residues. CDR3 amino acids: CASSPGLAGVEQYF. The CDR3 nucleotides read TGCGCCAGCAGCCCGGGACTAGCGGGAGTCGAGCAGTACTTC.

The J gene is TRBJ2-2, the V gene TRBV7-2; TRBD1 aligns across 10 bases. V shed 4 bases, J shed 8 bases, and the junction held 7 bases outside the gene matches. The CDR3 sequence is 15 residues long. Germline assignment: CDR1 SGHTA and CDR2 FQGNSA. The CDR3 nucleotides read TGTGCCAGCAGCTCCGGGACAGGGGCATCGGGGGAGCTGTTTTTT. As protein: CASSSGTGASGELFF. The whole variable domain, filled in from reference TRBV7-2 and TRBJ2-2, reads GAGVSQSPSNKVTEKGKDVELRCDPISGHTALYWYRQSLGQGLEFLIYFQGNSAPDKSGLPSDRFSAERTGGSVSTLTIQRTQQEDSAVYLCASSSGTGASGELFFGEGSRLTVL.

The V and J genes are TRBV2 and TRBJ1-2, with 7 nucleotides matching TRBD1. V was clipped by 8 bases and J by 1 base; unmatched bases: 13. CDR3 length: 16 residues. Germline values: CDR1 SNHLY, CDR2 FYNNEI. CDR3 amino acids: CASSPPGTDYNYGYTF. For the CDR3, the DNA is TGTGCCAGCTCCCCGCCAGGGACAGACTATAACTATGGCTACACCTTC.

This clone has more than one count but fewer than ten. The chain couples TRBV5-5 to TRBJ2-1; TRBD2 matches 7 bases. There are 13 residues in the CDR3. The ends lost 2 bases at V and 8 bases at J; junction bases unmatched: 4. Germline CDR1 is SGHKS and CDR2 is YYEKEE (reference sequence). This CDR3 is CASSFGGSYEQFF. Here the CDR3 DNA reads TGTGCCAGCAGCTTCGGGGGGAGCTATGAGCAGTTCTTC.

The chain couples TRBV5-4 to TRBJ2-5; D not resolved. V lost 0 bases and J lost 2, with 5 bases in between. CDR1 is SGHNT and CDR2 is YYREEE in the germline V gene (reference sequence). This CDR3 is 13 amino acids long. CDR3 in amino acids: CASSLGRQETQYF. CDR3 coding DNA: TGTGCCAGCAGCTTGGGCAGACAAGAGACCCAGTACTTC.

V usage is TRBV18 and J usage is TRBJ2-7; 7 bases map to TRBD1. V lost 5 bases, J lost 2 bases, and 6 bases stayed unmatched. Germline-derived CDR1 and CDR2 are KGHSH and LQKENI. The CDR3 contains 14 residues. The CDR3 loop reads CASSADRITYEQYF. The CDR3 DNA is TGTGCCAGCTCAGCGGACAGGATAACCTACGAGCAGTACTTC. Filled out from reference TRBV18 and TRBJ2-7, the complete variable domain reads NAGVMQNPRHLVRRRGQEARLRCSPMKGHSHVYWYRQLPEEGLKFMVYLQKENIIDESGMPKERFSAEFPKEGPSILRIQQVVRGDSAAYFCASSADRITYEQYFGPGTRLTVT.